These 13 T cell receptor beta chains were all obtained from the same sample, sequenced in a study of identifying expanded T cells in peripheral blood. Here immunoSEQ multiplex PCR was the method, and the copy in TCRdb shows in-frame clones only, minus some. The sample carries 95,000 to 100,000 clones, around 88% recorded once. Sample: blood. These receptor sequences come from a person between 18 and 69 years old in good health.

J is TRBJ2-5 and V is TRBV4-1, with D maybe TRBD2 (6 bases). The V end was cut by 3 bases, the J end by 5 bases, with 16 bases between. CDR1 is MGHRA and CDR2 is YSYEKL in the germline V gene. The CDR3 has 15 amino acids. The CDR3 spells CASSHPPRGGETQYF. Written as DNA, the CDR3 is TGCGCCAGCAGCCACCCACCGCGGGGTGGGGAGACCCAGTACTTC.

The rearrangement links TRBV15 to TRBJ1-2; 7 bases are shared with TRBD1. V trimming: 4 bases; J trimming: 5 bases; junction bases outside the gene matches: 10. The CDR3 covers 15 residues. Per the germline V gene, CDR1 is LNHNV and CDR2 is YYDKDF (reference sequence). CDR3 DNA: TGTGCCACCAGCATGACCCAGGGGGTCAGATATGGCTACACCTTC. This translates into CATSMTQGVRYGYTF.

The V gene is TRBV6-6, the J gene TRBJ1-5, with D tentatively TRBD1 (5 bases). This CDR3 is built from 15 residues. Trimming shortened V by 5 bases and J by 1 base, and 12 bases separated the two germline ends. Germline loops: CDR1 MNHNY, CDR2 SVGAGI (reference sequence). The CDR3 bases are TGTGCCAGCAGTGGGGGGACGGGCAGCAATCAGCCCCAGCATTTT. Protein product: CASSGGTGSNQPQHF.

J is TRBJ2-1 and V is TRBV28; possible D gene TRBD2, 6 bases. CDR3 size: 15 residues. Germline CDR1 is MDHEN and CDR2 is SYDVKM. Trimming removed 6 bases at V and 0 bases at J, with 12 bases between. CDR3 nucleotide sequence: TGTGCCAGCAGCCAGCGGGTAAGCTCCTACAATGAGCAGTTCTTC. Translating gives CASSQRVSSYNEQFF.

This chain joins TRBV28 and TRBJ1-4; a possible D gene is TRBD1 (6 bases). This CDR3 is built from 12 residues. V was trimmed by 2 bases and J by 8 bases, leaving 6 bases between them. Germline lookup yields CDR1 MDHEN and CDR2 SYDVKM. As DNA, the CDR3 is TGTGCCAGCAGTTTAACAGGGGAAAAACTGTTTTTT. Translation gives CASSLTGEKLFF. Based on the CDR3 plus reference TRBV28 and TRBJ1-4, the full variable domain is DVKVTQSSRYLVKRTGEKVFLECVQDMDHENMFWYRQDPGLGLRLIYFSYDVKMKEKGDIPEGYSVSREKKERFSLILESASTNQTSMYLCASSLTGEKLFFGSGTQLSVL.

The V call is TRBV7-9, the J call TRBJ1-5, with a tentative D call TRBD1 (5 bases). Trimming took 6 bases from V and 2 from J, leaving 5 bases between them. Germline values: CDR1 SEHNR, CDR2 FQNEAQ (reference sequence). The CDR3 length is 12 residues. The chain's CDR3 is CASRGGNQPQHF. CDR3 nucleotide sequence: TGTGCCAGCAGGGGGGGCAATCAGCCCCAGCATTTT. The whole variable domain, remainder taken from reference TRBV7-9 and TRBJ1-5, is DTGVSQNPRHKITKRGQNVTFRCDPISEHNRLYWYRQTLGQGPEFLTYFQNEAQLEKSRLLSDRFSAERPKGSFSTLEIQRTEQGDSAMYLCASRGGNQPQHFGDGTRLSIL.

V and J are TRBV19 and TRBJ2-2, with D uncertain. Germline loops: CDR1 LNHDA, CDR2 SQIVND (reference sequence). CDR3 length equals 15 residues. V lost 0 bases and J lost 2, with 7 bases in between. CDR3 sequence: CASSIEGTNTGELFF. In DNA form, the CDR3 reads TGTGCCAGTAGTATAGAGGGAACTAACACCGGGGAGCTGTTTTTT.

This clone was recorded only once. This chain links TRBV19 with TRBJ2-5, with D perhaps TRBD1 (5 bases). Deletions cut 5 bases from V and 5 bases from J, with 24 bases between. This CDR3 is 17 amino acids long. Germline assignment: CDR1 LNHDA and CDR2 SQIVND (reference sequence). CDR3 loop: CASSFHRRGGGRETQYF. The CDR3 nucleotides read TGTGCCAGTAGTTTCCACAGAAGGGGCGGCGGTCGGGAGACCCAGTACTTC.

The chain links TRBV28 to TRBJ1-3; D unclear. Trimming cost V 4 bases and J 2 bases, with 6 bases left between them. This CDR3 has 13 residues. Per germline, CDR1 MDHEN and CDR2 SYDVKM. The CDR3 coding sequence is TGTGCCAGCAGTTCCCCACCTGGAAACACCATATATTTT. Protein sequence: CASSSPPGNTIYF.

The chain uses TRBV6-6 and TRBJ2-7; 8 positions agree with TRBD2. V was pared by 3 bases and J by 12 bases, with 19 bases of the junction left unmatched. This CDR3 is 16 amino acids long. Germline-derived CDR1 and CDR2 are MNHNY and SVGAGI (reference sequence). Written as DNA, the CDR3 is TGTGCCAGCAGTTATTCGGGGGGGCCCCCCGCTACGATTGTGTACTTC. Protein product: CASSYSGGPPATIVYF.

The genes are TRBV29-1 and TRBJ2-1; D possibly corresponds to TRBD2 (5 bases). The CDR3 runs 14 residues. Trimming left V 3 bases short and J 0 bases short, with 9 bases between. CDR1 is SQVTM and CDR2 is ANQGSEA in the germline V gene. The CDR3 DNA reads TGCAGCGTTGACACGGGGAGCTCCTACAATGAGCAGTTCTTC. Encoded protein: CSVDTGSSYNEQFF.

The genes are TRBV27 and TRBJ1-5; D is undetermined. This CDR3 is built from 14 residues. Germline lookup yields CDR1 MNHEY and CDR2 SMNVEV (reference sequence). Between the trimmed V and J ends, which lost 1 base and 4 bases, there was a span of 8 bases. The CDR3 DNA reads as TGTGCCAGCAGTTTATACGGCAGAAATCAGCCCCAGCATTTT. Amino acid sequence: CASSLYGRNQPQHF.

This chain joins TRBV30 and TRBJ2-3; 13 positions match TRBD2. J gave up 5 bases and V 0 bases, and 5 bases lay outside the gene matches. The CDR3 length is 16 residues. Germline V CDR1 and CDR2: GTSNPN, SVGIG (reference sequence). CDR3 nucleotides: TGTGCCTGGAGTGTTGGACTAGCGGGGGCCGGAGATACGCAGTATTTT. This sequence encodes CAWSVGLAGAGDTQYF.